A selection of T cell receptor beta chains follows, all from one sample in a study of T cell responses to AZD1222 COVID-19 vaccine. Some clones are missing from TCRdb's copy, which holds only in-frame ones; the method was immunoSEQ multiplex PCR. Among some 150,000 clones listed, over 75% were seen once. The specimen comprised peripheral blood, sampled 28 days after the second AZD1222 dose. These TCRs come from an adult who received the AZD1222 COVID-19 vaccine. CDR3s include the opening cysteine and the closing phenylalanine or tryptophan. A D gene is named only where the DNA matches it firmly. Not every row has a clone size; where given, it reads once, few, many or a size class.

. 16 TRBJ2-5 TRBV5-1 . TGCGCCAGCAGCTTGTCCCCGACTACAATTCAAGAGACCCAGTACTTC CASSLSPTTIQETQYF
. 14 TRBJ2-3 TRBV7-2 . TGTGCCAGCAGCTTAGCACCAGGCACAGATACGCAGTATTTT CASSLAPGTDTQYF
TRBD1 15 TRBJ1-6 TRBV5-4 . TGTGCCAGCAGCACCGGGACAGATTATAATTCACCCCTCCACTTT CASSTGTDYNSPLHF
TRBD2 13 TRBJ2-1 TRBV27 . TGTGCCAGCAGTGGAGGACTAGCGGGCGAGCAGTTCTTC CASSGGLAGEQFF
TRBD1 14 TRBJ1-6 TRBV6-5 . TGTGCCAGCAGTTACCTACAGGGGAATTCACCCCTCCACTTT CASSYLQGNSPLHF
. 12 TRBJ1-5 TRBV7-9 . TGTGCCAGCAGCCCCGGCGGTCAGCCCCAGCATTTT CASSPGGQPQHF
. 14 TRBJ1-2 TRBV7-9 . TGTGCCAGCAGTCCCGACGTGGGATTAGATGGCTACACCTTC CASSPDVGLDGYTF
. 14 TRBJ2-5 TRBV25-1 . TGTGCCAGCCCAATCTGGGGGCAGCAAGAGACCCAGTACTTC CASPIWGQQETQYF
TRBD1 14 TRBJ1-4 TRBV30 . TGTGCCTGGAGTTTAGGGGGCACTAATGAAAAACTGTTTTTT CAWSLGGTNEKLFF
. 15 TRBJ2-5 TRBV7-9 . TGTGCCAGCAGTCCTAAAGGGGATCGGTGGGGGACCCAGTACTTC CASSPKGDRWGTQYF
. 15 TRBJ2-1 TRBV6-1 . TGTGCCAGCAGTGAGGGAATTTCCGCCCAAAGAGCCCAGTTCTTC CASSEGISAQRAQFF
. 11 TRBJ2-7 TRBV20-1 . TGCAGTGCTCCCGGGACTCAAGAGCAGTACTTC CSAPGTQEQYF
TRBD2 16 TRBJ2-5 TRBV19 . TGTGCCAGTAGTTGGCTAGCGGGAGTGGGCCAAGAGACCCAGTACTTC CASSWLAGVGQETQYF
. 16 TRBJ1-1 TRBV30 once TGTGCCTGGAGCGGGACCTGGGGGGCGGGGGGTGTGGCTGCTTTCTTT CAWSGTWGAGGVAAFF
TRBD1 15 TRBJ1-1 TRBV9 . TGTGCCAGCAGCCCCCGACAGGGGTCGAGCACTGAAGCTTTCTTT CASSPRQGSSTEAFF
TRBD1 14 TRBJ1-1 TRBV6-1 . TGTGCCAGCAGTGAGGGGACAGGGGGCACTGAAGCTTTCTTT CASSEGTGGTEAFF
. 15 TRBJ2-1 TRBV5-1 once TGCGCCAGCAGCTTGGAAGGGCTCTCCTACAATGAGCAGTTCTTC CASSLEGLSYNEQFF
. 11 TRBJ2-5 TRBV7-9 . TGTGCCAGCAGCCGAGAAGAGACCCAGTACTTC CASSREETQYF
. 14 TRBJ1-5 TRBV27 . TGTGCCAGCAGTTTCGACGGCAGCAATCAGCCCCAGCATTTT CASSFDGSNQPQHF
. 17 TRBJ2-7 TRBV12-5 . TGTGCTAGTGGTTTGGTAGGGATGGGAGTGGGATCCTACGAGCAGTACTTC CASGLVGMGVGSYEQYF
TRBD1 13 TRBJ1-1 TRBV12-3/TRBV12-4 . TGTGCCAGCAGTTTGGACAGGGTCGGTGAAGCTTTCTTT CASSLDRVGEAFF
TRBD1 16 TRBJ2-5 TRBV4-1 . TGCGCCAGCAGCCCGCGGACAGGGGGCCGACAAGAGACCCAGTACTTC CASSPRTGGRQETQYF
. 14 TRBJ1-6 TRBV27 . TGTGCCAGCAGTCTGGGTAGCTACTATTCACCCCTCCACTTT CASSLGSYYSPLHF
. 15 TRBJ1-1 TRBV18 . TGTGCCAGCTCACCCGTGGACCAAGTTAACACTGAAGCTTTCTTT CASSPVDQVNTEAFF
TRBD1 14 TRBJ1-2 TRBV28 . TGTGCCAGCAGCGCATCAGGGGGAAGCTATGGCTACACCTTC CASSASGGSYGYTF
. 14 TRBJ2-5 TRBV5-5 . TGTGCCAGCAGCTTGGTAGGCGGACAAGAGACCCAGTACTTC CASSLVGGQETQYF
. 13 TRBJ2-7 TRBV24-1 . TGTGCCACCAGTGACACAAGGGGGTACGAGCAGTACTTC CATSDTRGYEQYF
TRBD2 16 TRBJ2-2 TRBV11-3 . TGTGCCAGCAGCTTAGTGGGACTAGCGGCAAGCGGGGAGCTGTTTTTT CASSLVGLAASGELFF
. 15 TRBJ1-2 TRBV14 . TGTGCCAGCAGCCAACACCTAGGACAGAACTATGGCTACACCTTC CASSQHLGQNYGYTF
. 14 TRBJ1-4 TRBV28 . TGTGCCAGCAGTTTAGTCGGGGGCTATGAAAAACTGTTTTTT CASSLVGGYEKLFF